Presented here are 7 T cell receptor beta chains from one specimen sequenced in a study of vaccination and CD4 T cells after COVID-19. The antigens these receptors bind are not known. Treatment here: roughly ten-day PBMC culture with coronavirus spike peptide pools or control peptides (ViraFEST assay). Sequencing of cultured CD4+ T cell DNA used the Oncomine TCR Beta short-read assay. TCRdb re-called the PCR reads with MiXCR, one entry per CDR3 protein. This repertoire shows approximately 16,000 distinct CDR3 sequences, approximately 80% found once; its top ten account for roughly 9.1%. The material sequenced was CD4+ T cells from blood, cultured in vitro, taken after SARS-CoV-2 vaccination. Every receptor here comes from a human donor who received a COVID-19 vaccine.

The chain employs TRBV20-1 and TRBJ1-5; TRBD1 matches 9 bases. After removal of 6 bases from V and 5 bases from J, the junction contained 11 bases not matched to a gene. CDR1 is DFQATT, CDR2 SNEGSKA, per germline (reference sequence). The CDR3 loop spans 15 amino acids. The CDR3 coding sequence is TGCAGTGCCAGGCCCGGGACAGGGAGAGATCAGCCCCAGCATTTT. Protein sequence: CSARPGTGRDQPQHF.

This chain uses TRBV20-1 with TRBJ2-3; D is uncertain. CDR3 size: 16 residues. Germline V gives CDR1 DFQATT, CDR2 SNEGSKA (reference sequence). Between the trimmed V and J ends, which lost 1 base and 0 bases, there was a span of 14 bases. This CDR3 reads CSARGVRAPSTDTQYF. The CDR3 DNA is TGCAGTGCTAGAGGTGTCCGGGCCCCGAGCACAGATACGCAGTATTTT.

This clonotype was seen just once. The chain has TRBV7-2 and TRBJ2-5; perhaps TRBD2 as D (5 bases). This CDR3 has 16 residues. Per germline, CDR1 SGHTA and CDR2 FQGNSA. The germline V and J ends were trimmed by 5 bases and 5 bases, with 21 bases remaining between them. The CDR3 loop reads CASSQTMRADTETQYF. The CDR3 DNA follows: TGTGCCAGCAGCCAGACAATGAGGGCTGATACGGAGACCCAGTACTTC. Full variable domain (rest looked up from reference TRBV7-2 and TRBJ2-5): GAGVSQSPSNKVTEKGKDVELRCDPISGHTALYWYRQSLGQGLEFLIYFQGNSAPDKSGLPSDRFSAERTGGSVSTLTIQRTQQEDSAVYLCASSQTMRADTETQYFGPGTRLLVL.

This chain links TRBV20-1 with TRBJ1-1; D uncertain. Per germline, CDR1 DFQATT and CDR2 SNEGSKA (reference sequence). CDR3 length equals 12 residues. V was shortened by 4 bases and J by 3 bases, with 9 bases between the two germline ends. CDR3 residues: CSATRGDTEAFF. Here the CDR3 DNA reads TGCAGTGCTACGCGTGGGGACACTGAAGCTTTCTTT.

This chain's CDR3 is CASSTPRDGDLKPQHF. The CDR3 DNA follows: TGTGCCAGTAGTACCCCCCGGGACGGAGACTTGAAGCCCCAGCATTTT. The V and J genes are TRBV19 and TRBJ1-5; tentatively, D is TRBD1 (5 bases). The CDR3 consists of 16 residues. Germline CDR1 is LNHDA and CDR2 is SQIVND (reference sequence). V was pared by 4 bases and J by 8 bases, with 21 bases between.

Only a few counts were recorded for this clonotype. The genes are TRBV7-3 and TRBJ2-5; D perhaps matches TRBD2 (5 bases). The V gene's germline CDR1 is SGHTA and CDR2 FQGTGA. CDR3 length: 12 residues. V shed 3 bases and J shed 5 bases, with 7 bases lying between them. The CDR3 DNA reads TGTGCCAGCAGCTTCCCGGGGGAGACCCAGTACTTC. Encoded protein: CASSFPGETQYF.

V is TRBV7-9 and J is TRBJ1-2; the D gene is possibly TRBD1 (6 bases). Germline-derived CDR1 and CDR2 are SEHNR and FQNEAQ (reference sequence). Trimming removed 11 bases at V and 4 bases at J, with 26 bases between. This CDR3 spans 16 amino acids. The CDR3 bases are TGTGCCTTCCGAGCAACAGTTGAGGGGGGGCCCTATGGCTACACCTTC. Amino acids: CAFRATVEGGPYGYTF. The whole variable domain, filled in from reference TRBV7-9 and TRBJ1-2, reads DTGVSQNPRHKITKRGQNVTFRCDPISEHNRLYWYRQTLGQGPEFLTYFQNEAQLEKSRLLSDRFSAERPKGSFSTLEIQRTEQGDSAMYLCAFRATVEGGPYGYTFGSGTRLTVV.